What follows describes a single TCR beta chain. Its antigen is unidentified. The data were obtained in a study of graft-versus-host responses after intestinal transplantation. Study overall: Anti-thymocyte globulin served as induction for all recipients, who then took tacrolimus and steroids for approximately three years.

TCRdb's copy holds only in-frame clones and misses some; the assay was immunoSEQ multiplex PCR. The sample yields more than 10,000 clones, around four fifths seen once. Overall study results and limits: The study associated peak circulating GvH clone levels with early post-transplant HvG declines. Present in recipient marrow, GvH clones included some that appeared first in ileum or blood.

CDR3 length equals 17 residues. V dropped 6 bases and J dropped 0; count of bases not matched to a gene: 10. Germline-derived CDR1 and CDR2 are LGHNT and FRNRAP. The starting material was PBMCs, obtained roughly 130 days after transplant. The TCR comes from a human patient who received an intestinal transplant, so some T cells may come from the graft donor. This rearrangement joins TRBV12-5 to TRBJ1-3, with 8 nucleotides matching TRBD1. The CDR3: CASGPGQGISSGNTIYF. The DNA of the CDR3 is TGTGCTAGTGGCCCCGGACAGGGAATAAGCTCTGGAAACACCATATATTTT.